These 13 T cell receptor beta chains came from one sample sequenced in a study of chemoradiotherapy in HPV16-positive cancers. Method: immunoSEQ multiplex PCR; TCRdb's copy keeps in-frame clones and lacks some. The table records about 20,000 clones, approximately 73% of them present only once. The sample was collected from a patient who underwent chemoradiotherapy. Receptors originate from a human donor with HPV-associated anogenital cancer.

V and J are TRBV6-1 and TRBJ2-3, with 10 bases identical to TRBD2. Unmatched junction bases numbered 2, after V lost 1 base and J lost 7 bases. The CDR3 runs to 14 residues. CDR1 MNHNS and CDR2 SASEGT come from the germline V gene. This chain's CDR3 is CASSEGSGGNTQYF. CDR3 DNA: TGTGCCAGCAGTGAAGGTAGCGGGGGGAATACGCAGTATTTT.

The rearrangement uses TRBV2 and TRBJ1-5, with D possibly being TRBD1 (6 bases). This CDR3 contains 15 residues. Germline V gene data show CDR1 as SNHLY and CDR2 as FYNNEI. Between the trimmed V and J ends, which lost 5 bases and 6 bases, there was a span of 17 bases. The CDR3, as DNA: TGTGCCAGCAGTTCAGGGGCGCGGGGTGGTCAGCCCCAGCATTTT. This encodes CASSSGARGGQPQHF.

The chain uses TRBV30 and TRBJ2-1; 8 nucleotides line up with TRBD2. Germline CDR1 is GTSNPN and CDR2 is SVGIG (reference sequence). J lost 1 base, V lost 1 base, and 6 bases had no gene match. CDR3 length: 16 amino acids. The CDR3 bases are TGTGCCTGGAGTGCCCCGGGACTAGATTCCTACAATGAGCAGTTCTTC. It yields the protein CAWSAPGLDSYNEQFF.

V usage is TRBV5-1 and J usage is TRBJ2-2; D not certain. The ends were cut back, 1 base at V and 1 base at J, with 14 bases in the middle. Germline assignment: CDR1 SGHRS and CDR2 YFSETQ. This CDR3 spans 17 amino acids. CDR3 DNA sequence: TGCGCCAGCAGCTTGAGGCCGGGTCAGATGAACACCGGGGAGCTGTTTTTT. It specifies CASSLRPGQMNTGELFF.

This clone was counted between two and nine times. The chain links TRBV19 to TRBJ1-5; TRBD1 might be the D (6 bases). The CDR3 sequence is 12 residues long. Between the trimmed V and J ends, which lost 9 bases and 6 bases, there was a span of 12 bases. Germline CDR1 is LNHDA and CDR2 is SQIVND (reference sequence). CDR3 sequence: CASTGGGQPQHF. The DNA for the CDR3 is TGTGCCAGCACCGGAGGGGGTCAGCCCCAGCATTTT.

The DNA of the CDR3 is TGTGCCAGCAGCTTATGGTCTAGCGGAAACAATGAGCAGTTCTTC. Its translation: CASSLWSSGNNEQFF. The chain joins TRBV7-9 to TRBJ2-1; 7 nucleotides match TRBD2. The CDR3 loop spans 15 amino acids. V gave up 2 bases and J gave up 5 bases; unmatched junction bases: 6. Germline-derived CDR1 and CDR2 are SEHNR and FQNEAQ (reference sequence).

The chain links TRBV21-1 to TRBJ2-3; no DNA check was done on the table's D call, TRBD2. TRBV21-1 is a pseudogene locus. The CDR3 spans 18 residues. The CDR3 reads CASSKAVASGRCTDTQYF. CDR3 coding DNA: TGTGCCAGCAGCAAAGCCGTAGCTAGCGGGAGATGCACAGATACGCAGTATTTT.

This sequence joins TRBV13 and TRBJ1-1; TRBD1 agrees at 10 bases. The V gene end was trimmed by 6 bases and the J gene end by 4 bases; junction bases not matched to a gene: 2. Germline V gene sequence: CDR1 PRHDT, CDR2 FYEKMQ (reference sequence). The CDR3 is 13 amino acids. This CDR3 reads CASRRTGGTEAFF. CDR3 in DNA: TGTGCCAGCAGGCGGACAGGGGGCACTGAAGCTTTCTTT.

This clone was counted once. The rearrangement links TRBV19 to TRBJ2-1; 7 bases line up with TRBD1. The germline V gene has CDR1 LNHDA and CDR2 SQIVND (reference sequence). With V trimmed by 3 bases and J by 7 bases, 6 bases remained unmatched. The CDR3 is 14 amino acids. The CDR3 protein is CASSIEGARNEQFF. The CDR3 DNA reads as TGTGCCAGTAGTATTGAGGGGGCGCGAAATGAGCAGTTCTTC. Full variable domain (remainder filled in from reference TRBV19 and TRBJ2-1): DGGITQSPKYLFRKEGQNVTLSCEQNLNHDAMYWYRQDPGQGLRLIYYSQIVNDFQKGDIAEGYSVSREKKESFPLTVTSAQKNPTAFYLCASSIEGARNEQFFGPGTRLTVL.

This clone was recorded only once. CDR3: CASSRRETPTDTQYF. CDR3 DNA: TGTGCCAGCAGCCGGCGGGAGACCCCCACAGATACGCAGTATTTT. The V gene is TRBV27, the J gene TRBJ2-3; 7 bases line up with TRBD2. Germline V gives CDR1 MNHEY, CDR2 SMNVEV (reference sequence). The trim removed 6 bases at V and 2 bases at J, leaving 8 bases unmatched. This CDR3 region has 15 residues.

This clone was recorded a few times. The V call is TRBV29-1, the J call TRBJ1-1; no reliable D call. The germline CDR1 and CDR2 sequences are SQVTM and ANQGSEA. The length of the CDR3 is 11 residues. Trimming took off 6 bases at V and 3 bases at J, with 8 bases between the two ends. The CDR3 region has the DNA TGCAGCGTAAAGATGGACACTGAAGCTTTCTTT. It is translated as CSVKMDTEAFF.

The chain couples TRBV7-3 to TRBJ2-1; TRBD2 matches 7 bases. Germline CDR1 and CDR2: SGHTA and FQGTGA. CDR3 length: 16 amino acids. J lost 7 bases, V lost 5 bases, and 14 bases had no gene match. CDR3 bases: TGTGCCAGCAGCCTCATGTCCGGTTTCGGGGGGAATGAGCAGTTCTTC. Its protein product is CASSLMSGFGGNEQFF.

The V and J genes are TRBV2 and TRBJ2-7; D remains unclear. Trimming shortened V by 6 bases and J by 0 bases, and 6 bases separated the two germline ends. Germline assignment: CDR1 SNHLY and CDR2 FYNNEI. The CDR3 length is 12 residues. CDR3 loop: CASRDDSYEQYF. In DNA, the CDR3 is TGTGCCAGCAGGGATGACTCCTACGAGCAGTACTTC.